This T cell receptor beta chain was sequenced for a study of PD-L1 blockade in urothelial cancer. In the study overall: Blood analysis was done at 3 weeks (second dose) and 6 weeks after treatment began. Study findings and constraints: Greater 3-week expansion of tumor-associated blood clones was recorded for durable-benefit patients.

TCRdb's copy holds only in-frame clones and misses some; the assay was immunoSEQ multiplex PCR. This repertoire shows 48,000 or so clones, 70% to 90% found once; its top ten account for about 10%. Time point noted: peripheral blood 6 weeks after treatment start. About this clone itself: Its antigen remains unknown.

The sample here was PBMCs, taken around atezolizumab (anti-PD-L1) treatment. The sequence derives from a man in his 60s with urothelial cancer.

CDR3 DNA: TGTGCCAGCAGCCTTAGCGGGGGGGGGAATACGCAGTATTTT. Translated: CASSLSGGGNTQYF. The chain recombines TRBV7-3 with TRBJ2-3; 11 bases map to TRBD2. The CDR3 runs to 14 residues. Germline V CDR1 and CDR2: SGHTA, FQGTGA. The junction had 5 bases not matched to a gene; V was cut back by 5 bases and J by 7 bases. Supplemented by reference TRBV7-3 and TRBJ2-3, the full variable domain reads GAGVSQTPSNKVTEKGKYVELRCDPISGHTALYWYRQSLGQGPEFLIYFQGTGAADDSGLPNDRFFAVRPEGSVSTLKIQRTERGDSAVYLCASSLSGGGNTQYFGPGTRLTVL.